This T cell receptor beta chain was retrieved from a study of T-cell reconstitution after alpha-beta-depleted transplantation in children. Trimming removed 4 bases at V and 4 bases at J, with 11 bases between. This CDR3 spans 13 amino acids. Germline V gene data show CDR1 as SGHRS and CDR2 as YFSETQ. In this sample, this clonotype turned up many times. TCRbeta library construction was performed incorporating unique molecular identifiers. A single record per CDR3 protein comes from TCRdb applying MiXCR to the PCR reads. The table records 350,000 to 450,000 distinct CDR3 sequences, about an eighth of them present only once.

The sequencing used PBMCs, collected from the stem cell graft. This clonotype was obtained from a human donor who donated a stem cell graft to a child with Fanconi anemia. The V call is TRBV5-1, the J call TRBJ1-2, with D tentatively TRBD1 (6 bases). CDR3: CASSLDRSYGYTF. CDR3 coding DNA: TGCGCCAGCAGCCTCGACAGGTCCTATGGCTACACCTTC.